This T cell receptor (beta chain) was recovered during a study of CD8 T cells in ankylosing spondylitis. Germline CDR1 reads KGHDR; CDR2 reads SFDVKD. CDR3 length: 18 residues. V shed 5 bases, J shed 5 bases, and the junction held 17 bases outside the gene matches. TCRdb ran MiXCR on the 5' RACE reads and lists one entry per CDR3 protein. The table lists just over 150,000 distinct CDR3 sequences, about 18% of them singletons. This clonotype has a count of ten or more. This chain joins TRBV24-1 and TRBJ2-1; 7 bases line up with TRBD2. Sequencing was performed on blood, either unsorted or a sorted T cell fraction (not recorded which). The TCR sequence derives from a male donor with ankylosing spondylitis or in good health (not recorded which). This CDR3 reads CATSAPRGGRERDNEQFF. The DNA of the CDR3 is TGTGCCACCAGTGCTCCCCGGGGTGGGCGGGAGAGGGACAATGAGCAGTTCTTC.